These 17 T cell receptor beta chains originate from one sample sequenced in a study of cytomegalovirus exposure and HLA in healthy donors. With 60 Vbeta and 13 Jbeta primers, the PCR was carried out. Only in-frame clones appear in the TCRdb table, and some are missing; sequencing was by immunoSEQ multiplex PCR. Seen in this sample are some 70,000 clones; the ten most common clones hold 2.7%. Sequenced sample: PBMCs. Receptor source: a man between 40 and 49 years old in good health and CMV-seronegative.

The rearrangement joins TRBV5-1 to TRBJ1-6, with D maybe TRBD1 (5 bases). The germline V gene has CDR1 SGHRS and CDR2 YFSETQ. This CDR3 is built from 14 residues. V lost 1 base and J 4 bases, leaving 6 bases between the germline ends. The CDR3 sequence is CASSLQGYNSPLHF. The CDR3 coding sequence is TGCGCCAGCAGCTTGCAGGGTTATAATTCACCCCTCCACTTT. Based on the CDR3 plus reference TRBV5-1 and TRBJ1-6, the full variable domain is KAGVTQTPRYLIKTRGQQVTLSCSPISGHRSVSWYQQTPGQGLQFLFEYFSETQRNKGNFPGRFSGRQFSNSRSEMNVSTLELGDSALYLCASSLQGYNSPLHFGNGTRLTVT.

This chain joins TRBV30 and TRBJ1-5, with TRBD1 as a possible D gene (6 bases). The germline gives CDR1 GTSNPN, CDR2 SVGIG (reference sequence). V was shortened by 4 bases and J by 7 bases, with 17 bases between the two germline ends. This CDR3 has 14 residues. Here the CDR3 reads CAWIHREGRQPQHF. The CDR3 DNA sequence: TGTGCCTGGATTCACAGGGAGGGCCGCCAGCCCCAGCATTTT.

The chain carries TRBV6-5 and TRBJ2-1; tentatively, D is TRBD1 (6 bases). Trimming pared 6 bases from V and 5 bases from J, leaving 11 bases between. The V gene's germline CDR1 is MNHEY and CDR2 SVGAGI. The CDR3 is made up of 13 amino acids. The CDR3 DNA sequence: TGTGCCAGCAGGCCCGGGGACAACAATGAGCAGTTCTTC. It specifies CASRPGDNNEQFF.

The CDR3 is CASSHEITGVANTGELFF. DNA for the CDR3: TGTGCCAGCAGCCACGAAATAACAGGGGTCGCGAACACCGGGGAGCTGTTTTTT. The rearrangement links TRBV4-2 to TRBJ2-2, with TRBD1 identical over 7 bases. V lost 3 bases, J lost 0 bases, and 10 bases stayed unmatched. This CDR3 has 18 residues. Germline loops: CDR1 LGHNA, CDR2 YNFKEQ.

This clone is identified as medium-sized from frequency. Other DNA sequences of this sample code for an identical CDR3. This chain uses TRBV6-6 with TRBJ2-3; 10 nucleotides match TRBD2. CDR1 MNHNY and CDR2 SVGAGI come from the germline V gene (reference sequence). Losses at the gene ends were 4 bases for V and 6 bases for J; bases not matched to a gene: 7. The CDR3 is made up of 15 amino acids. Written as DNA, the CDR3 is TGTGCCAGCAGTTTCGAGCGGGGGGGCCGGGATACGCAGTATTTT. Protein: CASSFERGGRDTQYF.

This chain joins TRBV11-2 and TRBJ1-1; D gene ambiguous. Looked up from germline, CDR1 is SGHAT and CDR2 is FQNNGV. This CDR3 has 13 residues. V was pared by 6 bases and J by 5 bases, with 13 bases between. The CDR3 sequence is CASSHPGGTEAFF. In DNA, the CDR3 is TGTGCCAGCAGTCACCCGGGTGGGACTGAAGCTTTCTTT.

The chain couples TRBV10-3 to TRBJ2-1; 8 bases match TRBD2. The J segment lost 5 bases and the V segment lost 6 bases, leaving 3 bases of the junction unmatched. Germline V gene lookup returns CDR1 ENHRY and CDR2 SYGVKD. This CDR3 region has 13 residues. The CDR3: CAIRGTRDNEQFF. The CDR3 bases are TGTGCCATCAGGGGGACTAGAGACAATGAGCAGTTCTTC.

The rearrangement links TRBV28 to TRBJ1-6, with a tentative D call TRBD1 (6 bases). The CDR3 has 15 residues. Per the germline V gene, CDR1 is MDHEN and CDR2 is SYDVKM. Trimming left V 5 bases short and J 9 bases short, with 17 bases between. CDR3 nucleotides: TGTGCCAGCAGTCCACCATCAGGACAGTTTTCACCCCTCCACTTT. Amino acid sequence: CASSPPSGQFSPLHF.

This chain uses TRBV28 with TRBJ2-7, with 15 bases identical to TRBD2. The CDR3 loop spans 15 amino acids. V lost 6 bases, J lost 6 bases, and 6 bases stayed unmatched. CDR1 and CDR2 (germline): MDHEN, SYDVKM. CDR3 DNA: TGTGCCAGCAGCCCCGGACTAGCGGGGGGGCGCGAGCAGTACTTC. This codes for CASSPGLAGGREQYF.

The chain carries TRBV6-6 and TRBJ1-5, with D maybe TRBD1 (6 bases). This CDR3 comprises 16 residues. Trimming left V 6 bases short and J 4 bases short, with 19 bases between. Germline values: CDR1 MNHNY, CDR2 SVGAGI (reference sequence). The chain's CDR3 is CASSPIGGGPNQPQHF. CDR3 nucleotide sequence: TGTGCCAGCAGCCCAATTGGGGGGGGCCCAAATCAGCCCCAGCATTTT.

The chain links TRBV13 to TRBJ1-1; D remains unclear. The CDR3 is 12 residues long. V lost 7 bases to trimming and J lost 1 base, with 7 bases between them. Germline lookup yields CDR1 PRHDT and CDR2 FYEKMQ (reference sequence). The CDR3 region has the DNA TGTGCCAGCATCCTCAGGAACACTGAAGCTTTCTTT. This sequence encodes CASILRNTEAFF.

The chain couples TRBV7-2 to TRBJ2-7; the D gene is possibly TRBD1 (5 bases). Per germline, CDR1 SGHTA and CDR2 FQGNSA. This CDR3 comprises 16 residues. The germline V and J ends were trimmed by 1 base and 1 base, with 14 bases remaining between them. DNA of the CDR3: TGTGCCAGCAGCTTAGAATTGTACAGGACATCCTACGAGCAGTACTTC. Its protein product is CASSLELYRTSYEQYF.

V is TRBV29-1 and J is TRBJ1-1; weak D call: TRBD1 (6 bases). Trimming took 1 base from V and 0 from J, leaving 24 bases between them. CDR3 length equals 19 residues. Germline V lookup: CDR1 SQVTM, CDR2 ANQGSEA. The CDR3 reads CSVEVPPTPLGHMNTEAFF. In DNA, the CDR3 is TGCAGCGTTGAAGTGCCCCCCACCCCCCTGGGACATATGAACACTGAAGCTTTCTTT.

The gene calls are TRBV5-4 and TRBJ2-7; no reliable D call. V shed 4 bases and J shed 5 bases, with 16 bases lying between them. Germline V gives CDR1 SGHNT, CDR2 YYREEE (reference sequence). The CDR3 is made up of 14 amino acids. The CDR3 region is CASSAAEEVDEQYF. The CDR3 DNA sequence: TGTGCCAGCAGCGCCGCAGAGGAAGTGGACGAGCAGTACTTC.

The chain is built from TRBV2 and TRBJ1-2; 7 bases line up with TRBD1. Trimming at V came to 9 bases and at J to 4 bases, leaving 11 bases not matched to a gene. The CDR3 is made up of 14 amino acids. Germline CDR1 is SNHLY and CDR2 is FYNNEI. The CDR3 loop reads CASSIYQGVYGYTF. The CDR3 region has the DNA TGTGCCAGTTCGATTTACCAGGGGGTCTATGGCTACACCTTC.

The rearrangement links TRBV27 to TRBJ2-2, with 7 bases aligning to TRBD1. The J segment lost 4 bases and the V segment lost 6 bases, leaving 8 bases of the junction unmatched. The CDR3 spans 15 residues. Per the germline V gene, CDR1 is MNHEY and CDR2 is SMNVEV (reference sequence). In nucleotides, the CDR3 is TGTGCCAGCAGATCGGGACAGATCCTCACCGGGGAGCTGTTTTTT. It translates to CASRSGQILTGELFF.

The V gene is TRBV5-4, the J gene TRBJ2-7; TRBD2 matches at 8 bases. The CDR3 loop spans 13 amino acids. V was clipped by 4 bases and J by 5 bases; unmatched bases: 5. Germline V gene lookup returns CDR1 SGHNT and CDR2 YYREEE (reference sequence). CDR3 coding DNA: TGTGCCAGCAGCCATACTAGCGGCGACGAGCAGTACTTC. This sequence encodes CASSHTSGDEQYF.